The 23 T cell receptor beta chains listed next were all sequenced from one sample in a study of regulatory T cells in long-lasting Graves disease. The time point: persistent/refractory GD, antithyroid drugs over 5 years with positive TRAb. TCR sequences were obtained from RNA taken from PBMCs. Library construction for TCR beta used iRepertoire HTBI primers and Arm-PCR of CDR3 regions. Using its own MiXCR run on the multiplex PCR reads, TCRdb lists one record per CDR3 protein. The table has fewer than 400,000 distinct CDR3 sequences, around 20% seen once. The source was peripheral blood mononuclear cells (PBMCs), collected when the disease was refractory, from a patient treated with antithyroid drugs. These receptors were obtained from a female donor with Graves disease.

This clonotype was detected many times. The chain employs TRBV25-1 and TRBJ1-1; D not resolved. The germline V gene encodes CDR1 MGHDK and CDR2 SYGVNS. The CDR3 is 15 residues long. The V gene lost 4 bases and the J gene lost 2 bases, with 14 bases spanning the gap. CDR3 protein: CASSGRFPPNTEAFF. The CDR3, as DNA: TGTGCCAGCAGTGGCCGATTTCCCCCTAACACTGAAGCTTTCTTT.

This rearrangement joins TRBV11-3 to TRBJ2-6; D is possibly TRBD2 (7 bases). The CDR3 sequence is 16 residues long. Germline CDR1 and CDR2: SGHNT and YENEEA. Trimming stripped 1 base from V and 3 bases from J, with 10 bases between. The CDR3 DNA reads TGTGCCAGCAGCTTAGTAAGGGGGGGTGGGGCCAACGTCCTGACTTTC. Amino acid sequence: CASSLVRGGGANVLTF.

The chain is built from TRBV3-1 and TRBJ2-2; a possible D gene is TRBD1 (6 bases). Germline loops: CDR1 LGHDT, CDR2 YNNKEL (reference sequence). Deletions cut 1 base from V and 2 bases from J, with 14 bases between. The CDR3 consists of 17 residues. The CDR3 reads CASSQAWGRINTGELFF. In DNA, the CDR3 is TGTGCCAGCAGCCAAGCTTGGGGGCGCATCAACACCGGGGAGCTGTTTTTT. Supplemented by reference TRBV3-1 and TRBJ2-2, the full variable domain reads DTAVSQTPKYLVTQMGNDKSIKCEQNLGHDTMYWYKQDSKKFLKIMFSYNNKELIINETVPNRFSPKSPDKAHLNLHINSLELGDSAVYFCASSQAWGRINTGELFFGEGSRLTVL.

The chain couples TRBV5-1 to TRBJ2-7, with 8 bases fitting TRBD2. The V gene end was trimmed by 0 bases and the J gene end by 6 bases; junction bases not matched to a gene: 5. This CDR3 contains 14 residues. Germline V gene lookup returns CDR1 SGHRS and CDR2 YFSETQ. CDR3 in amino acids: CASSLAREGSEQYF. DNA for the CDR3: TGCGCCAGCAGCTTGGCCCGGGAGGGGAGCGAGCAGTACTTC. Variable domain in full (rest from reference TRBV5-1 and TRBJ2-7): KAGVTQTPRYLIKTRGQQVTLSCSPISGHRSVSWYQQTPGQGLQFLFEYFSETQRNKGNFPGRFSGRQFSNSRSEMNVSTLELGDSALYLCASSLAREGSEQYFGPGTRLTVT.

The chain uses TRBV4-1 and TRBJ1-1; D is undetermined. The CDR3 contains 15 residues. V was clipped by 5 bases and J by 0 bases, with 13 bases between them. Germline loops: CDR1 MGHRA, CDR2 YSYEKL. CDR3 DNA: TGCGCCAGCAGCGTTGGGCGGCTCATGAACACTGAAGCTTTCTTT. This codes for CASSVGRLMNTEAFF.

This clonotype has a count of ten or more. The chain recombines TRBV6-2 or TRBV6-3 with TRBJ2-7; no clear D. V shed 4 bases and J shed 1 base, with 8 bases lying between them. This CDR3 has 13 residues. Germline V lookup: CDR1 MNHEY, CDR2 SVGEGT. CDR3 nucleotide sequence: TGTGCCAGCAGTTTTTCAGTTTCCTACGAGCAGTACTTC. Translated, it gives CASSFSVSYEQYF.

DNA for the CDR3: TGTGCCAGCAGCGCTCCGGGACAGGGGGACACTGAAGCTTTCTTT. Residues: CASSAPGQGDTEAFF. This chain connects TRBV9 to TRBJ1-1; 11 positions match TRBD1. The CDR3 has 15 amino acids. Germline values: CDR1 SGDLS, CDR2 YYNGEE. The ends lost 3 bases at V and 3 bases at J; junction bases unmatched: 4.

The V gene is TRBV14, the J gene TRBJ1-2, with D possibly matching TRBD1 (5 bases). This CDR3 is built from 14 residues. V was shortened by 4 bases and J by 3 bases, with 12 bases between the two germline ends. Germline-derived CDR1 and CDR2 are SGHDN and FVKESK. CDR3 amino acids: CASSPGPADYGYTF. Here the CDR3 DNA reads TGTGCCAGCAGCCCGGGACCGGCGGACTATGGCTACACCTTC.

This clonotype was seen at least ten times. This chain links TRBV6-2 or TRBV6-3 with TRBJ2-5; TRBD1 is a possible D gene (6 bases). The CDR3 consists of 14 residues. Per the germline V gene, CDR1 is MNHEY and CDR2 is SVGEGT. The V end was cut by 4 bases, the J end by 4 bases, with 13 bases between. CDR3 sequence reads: CASSFWGPGETQYF. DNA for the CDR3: TGTGCCAGCAGTTTTTGGGGGCCGGGAGAGACCCAGTACTTC.

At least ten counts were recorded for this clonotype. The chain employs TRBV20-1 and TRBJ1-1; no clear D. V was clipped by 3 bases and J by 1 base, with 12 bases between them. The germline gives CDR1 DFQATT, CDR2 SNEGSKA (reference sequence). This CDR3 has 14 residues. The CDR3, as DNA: TGCAGTGCTAGCCCCAGGTGGGGGAACACTGAAGCTTTCTTT. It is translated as CSASPRWGNTEAFF.

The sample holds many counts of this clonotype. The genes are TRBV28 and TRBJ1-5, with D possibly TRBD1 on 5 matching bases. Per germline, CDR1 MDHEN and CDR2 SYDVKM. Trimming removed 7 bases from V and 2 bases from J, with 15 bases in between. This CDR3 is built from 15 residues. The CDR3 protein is CASTGFWGGNQPQHF. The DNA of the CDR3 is TGTGCCAGCACAGGGTTTTGGGGGGGCAATCAGCCCCAGCATTTT. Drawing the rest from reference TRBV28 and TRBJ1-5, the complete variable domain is DVKVTQSSRYLVKRTGEKVFLECVQDMDHENMFWYRQDPGLGLRLIYFSYDVKMKEKGDIPEGYSVSREKKERFSLILESASTNQTSMYLCASTGFWGGNQPQHFGDGTRLSIL.

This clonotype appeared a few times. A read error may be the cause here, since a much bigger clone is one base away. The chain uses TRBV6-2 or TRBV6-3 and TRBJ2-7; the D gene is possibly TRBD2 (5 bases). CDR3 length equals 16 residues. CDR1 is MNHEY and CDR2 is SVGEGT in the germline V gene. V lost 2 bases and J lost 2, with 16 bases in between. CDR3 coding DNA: TGTGCCAGCAGTTACCGGCTCGGGGTTCTGACCTACGAGCAGTACTTC. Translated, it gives CASSYRLGVLTYEQYF.

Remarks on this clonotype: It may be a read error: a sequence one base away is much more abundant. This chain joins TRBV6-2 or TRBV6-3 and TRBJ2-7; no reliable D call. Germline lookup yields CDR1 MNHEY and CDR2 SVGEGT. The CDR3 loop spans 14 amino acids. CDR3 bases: TGTGCCAGCAGTTATGGACGGCGCTCCTACGAGCAGCACTTC. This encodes CASSYGRRSYEQHF.

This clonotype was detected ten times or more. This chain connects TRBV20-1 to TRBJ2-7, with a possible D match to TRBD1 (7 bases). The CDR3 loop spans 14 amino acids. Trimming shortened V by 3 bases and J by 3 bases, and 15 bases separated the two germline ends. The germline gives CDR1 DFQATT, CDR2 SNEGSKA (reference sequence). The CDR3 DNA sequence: TGCAGTGCTAGTCGGGGGACAGCAAACTACGAGCAGTACTTC. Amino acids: CSASRGTANYEQYF.

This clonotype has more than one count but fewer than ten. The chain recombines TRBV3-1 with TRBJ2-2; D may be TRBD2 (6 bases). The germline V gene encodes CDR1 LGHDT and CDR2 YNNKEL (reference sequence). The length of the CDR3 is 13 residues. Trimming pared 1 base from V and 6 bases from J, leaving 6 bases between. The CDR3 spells CASSQAGAGELFF. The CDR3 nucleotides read TGTGCCAGCAGCCAAGCGGGGGCCGGGGAGCTGTTTTTT.

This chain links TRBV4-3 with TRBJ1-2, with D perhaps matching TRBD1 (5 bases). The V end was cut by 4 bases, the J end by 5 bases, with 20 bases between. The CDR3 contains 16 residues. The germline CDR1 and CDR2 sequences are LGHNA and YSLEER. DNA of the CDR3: TGCGCCAGCAGCCCTAAGGGCAGGGCTGGAGAATATGGCTACACCTTC. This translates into CASSPKGRAGEYGYTF.

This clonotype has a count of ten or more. For the CDR3, the DNA is TGTGCCAGCAGTGAAGTAGTCAGGACCTACGAGCAGTACTTC. Protein product: CASSEVVRTYEQYF. This chain links TRBV2 with TRBJ2-7, with unresolved D. Per the germline V gene, CDR1 is SNHLY and CDR2 is FYNNEI. The CDR3 totals 14 residues. V was clipped by 1 base and J by 2 bases, with 9 bases between them.

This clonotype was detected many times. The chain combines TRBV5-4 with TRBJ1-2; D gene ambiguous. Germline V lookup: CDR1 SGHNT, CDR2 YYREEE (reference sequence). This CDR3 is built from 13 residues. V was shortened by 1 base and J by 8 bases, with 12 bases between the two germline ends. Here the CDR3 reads CASSLTDRLGYTF. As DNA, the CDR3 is TGTGCCAGCAGCTTGACCGACCGTCTCGGCTACACCTTC.

DNA for the CDR3: TGCGCCAGCAGCCAAGGGTACGGGAACACTGAAGCTTTCTTT. The encoded protein is CASSQGYGNTEAFF. The genes are TRBV5-1 and TRBJ1-1; D is unresolved. The CDR3 sequence is 14 residues long. Germline CDR1 reads SGHRS; CDR2 reads YFSETQ. V lost 4 bases and J 1 base, leaving 11 bases between the germline ends.

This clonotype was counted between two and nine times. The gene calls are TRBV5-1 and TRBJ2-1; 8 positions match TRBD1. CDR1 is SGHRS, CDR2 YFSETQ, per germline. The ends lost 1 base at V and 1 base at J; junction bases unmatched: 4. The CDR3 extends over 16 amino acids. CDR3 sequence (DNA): TGCGCCAGCAGCTTGCAGACAGGGGTATCCTACAATGAGCAGTTCTTC. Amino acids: CASSLQTGVSYNEQFF.

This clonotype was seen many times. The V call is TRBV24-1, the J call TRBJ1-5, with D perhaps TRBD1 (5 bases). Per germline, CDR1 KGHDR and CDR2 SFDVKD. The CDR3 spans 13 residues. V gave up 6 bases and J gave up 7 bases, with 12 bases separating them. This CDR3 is CATSPYEGQPQHF. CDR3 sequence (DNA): TGTGCCACCAGTCCCTATGAGGGGCAGCCCCAGCATTTT.

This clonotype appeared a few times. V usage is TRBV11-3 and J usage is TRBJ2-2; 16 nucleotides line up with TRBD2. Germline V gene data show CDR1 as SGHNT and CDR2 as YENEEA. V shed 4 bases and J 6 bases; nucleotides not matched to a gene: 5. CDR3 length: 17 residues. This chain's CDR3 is CASSWRGLAGGAGELFF. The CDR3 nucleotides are TGTGCCAGCAGCTGGAGGGGACTAGCGGGGGGGGCCGGGGAGCTGTTTTTT.

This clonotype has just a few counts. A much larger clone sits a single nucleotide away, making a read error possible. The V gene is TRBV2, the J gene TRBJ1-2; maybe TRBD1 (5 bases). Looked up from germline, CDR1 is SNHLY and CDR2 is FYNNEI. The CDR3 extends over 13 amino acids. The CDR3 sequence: CASGGESNYGHTF. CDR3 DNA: TGTGCCAGCGGGGGGGAGAGTAACTATGGCCACACCTTC.